A single sample is the source of the 19 T cell receptor beta chains below, sequenced in a study of shared clonotypes between healthy human individuals. The method was immunoSEQ multiplex PCR; TCRdb's version includes in-frame clones alone and lacks a portion of them. The sample lists 500,000 to 700,000 clones, roughly 95% occurring once. Naive-designated CD8 cells lacked CD45RO, were positively enriched for CCR7, and omitted terminally differentiated effector memory CD45RA+ cells. The sequenced material came from naive CD8+ T cells sorted from blood. These receptors originate from a young woman in good health.

The V and J genes are TRBV29-1 and TRBJ1-2; possibly TRBD1 for D (5 bases). The V gene's germline CDR1 is SQVTM and CDR2 ANQGSEA. Trimming cost V 3 bases and J 5 bases, with 22 bases left between them. This CDR3 region has 16 residues. CDR3 DNA sequence: TGCAGCGTTGATGATGACCCGGGACCTGGAGGGTATGGCTACACCTTC. Its protein product is CSVDDDPGPGGYGYTF.

As for this clone: Other DNA sequences from this sample encode an identical CDR3 as well. The V gene is TRBV6-6, the J gene TRBJ2-1; 7 bases are shared with TRBD2. The ends lost 6 bases at V and 7 bases at J; junction bases unmatched: 3. CDR1 is MNHNY, CDR2 SVGAGI, per germline (reference sequence). This CDR3 has 12 amino acids. The CDR3 DNA is TGTGCCAGCAGCCTTAGCGGGAATGAGCAGTTCTTC. Residues: CASSLSGNEQFF.

The chain links TRBV29-1 to TRBJ1-1; D remains unclear. Trimming took off 6 bases at V and 10 bases at J, with 15 bases between the two ends. Per germline, CDR1 SQVTM and CDR2 ANQGSEA. The CDR3 has 11 residues. The CDR3 sequence is CSVLGSLGAFF. The DNA of the CDR3 is TGCAGCGTGCTTGGATCCCTAGGAGCTTTCTTT. Complete variable domain (other parts from reference TRBV29-1 and TRBJ1-1): SAVISQKPSRDICQRGTSLTIQCQVDSQVTMMFWYRQQPGQSLTLIATANQGSEATYESGFVIDKFPISRPNLTFSTLTVSNMSPEDSSIYLCSVLGSLGAFFGQGTRLTVV.

The V gene is TRBV18, the J gene TRBJ2-3, with TRBD1 matching 9 bases. This CDR3 comprises 15 residues. Germline assignment: CDR1 KGHSH and CDR2 LQKENI. The V gene end was trimmed by 2 bases and the J gene end by 3 bases; junction bases not matched to a gene: 3. The CDR3 sequence is CASSPRDRETDTQYF. The DNA of the CDR3 is TGTGCCAGCTCACCAAGGGACAGGGAAACAGATACGCAGTATTTT.

In nucleotides, the CDR3 is TGTGCCAGCAGTTACTCACAGGGGGGAGGATCACCCCTCCACTTT. Encoded protein: CASSYSQGGGSPLHF. The chain recombines TRBV6-5 with TRBJ1-6; 8 bases map to TRBD1. The CDR3 contains 15 residues. The trim removed 0 bases at V and 10 bases at J, leaving 5 bases unmatched. Germline CDR1 is MNHEY and CDR2 is SVGAGI.

The rearrangement uses TRBV6-5 and TRBJ2-1; possible D gene TRBD2, 5 bases. The CDR3 totals 15 residues. Looked up from germline, CDR1 is MNHEY and CDR2 is SVGAGI. V lost 4 bases, J lost 0 bases, and 10 bases lay in between. The CDR3 reads CASSSAANSYNEQFF. The CDR3 region has the DNA TGTGCCAGCAGTTCAGCGGCAAACTCCTACAATGAGCAGTTCTTC.

V gene TRBV27 combines with J gene TRBJ2-7, with D tentatively TRBD1 or TRBD2 (5 bases each). V lost 3 bases, J lost 0 bases, and 12 bases lay in between. The germline V gene encodes CDR1 MNHEY and CDR2 SMNVEV (reference sequence). The CDR3 loop spans 15 amino acids. The CDR3 loop reads CASSFIGGSSYEQYF. CDR3 coding DNA: TGTGCCAGCAGTTTTATTGGGGGAAGCTCCTACGAGCAGTACTTC.

This clone was counted once. This sequence joins TRBV7-8 and TRBJ2-7; a possible D gene is TRBD2 (7 bases). CDR3 length equals 15 residues. Germline CDR1 is SGHVS and CDR2 is FQNEAQ. Trimming took off 4 bases at V and 5 bases at J, with 18 bases between the two ends. The CDR3 sequence is CASSSMGGGWDEQYF. CDR3 DNA: TGTGCCAGCAGCTCTATGGGCGGGGGCTGGGACGAGCAGTACTTC. The entire variable domain, with the rest obtained from reference TRBV7-8 and TRBJ2-7, is as follows: GAGVSQSPRYKVAKRGQDVALRCDPISGHVSLFWYQQALGQGPEFLTYFQNEAQLDKSGLPSDRFFAERPEGSVSTLKIQRTQQEDSAVYLCASSSMGGGWDEQYFGPGTRLTVT.

The chain has TRBV19 and TRBJ2-1, with 11 bases identical to TRBD2. V dropped 0 bases and J dropped 5; count of bases not matched to a gene: 9. This CDR3 contains 18 residues. The germline CDR1 and CDR2 sequences are LNHDA and SQIVND (reference sequence). The CDR3 sequence: CASSIEGTSGSRDNEQFF. The CDR3 DNA is TGTGCCAGTAGTATAGAGGGAACTAGCGGGAGTCGAGACAATGAGCAGTTCTTC. Full variable domain (outside the CDR3, taken from reference TRBV19 and TRBJ2-1): DGGITQSPKYLFRKEGQNVTLSCEQNLNHDAMYWYRQDPGQGLRLIYYSQIVNDFQKGDIAEGYSVSREKKESFPLTVTSAQKNPTAFYLCASSIEGTSGSRDNEQFFGPGTRLTVL.

This chain connects TRBV4-1 to TRBJ2-1; TRBD2 is a possible D gene (5 bases). V lost 0 bases, J lost 1 base, and 7 bases lay in between. CDR3 length: 15 amino acids. CDR1 and CDR2 (germline): MGHRA, YSYEKL. Written as DNA, the CDR3 is TGCGCCAGCAGCCAAGATGCGGGTTCCTACAATGAGCAGTTCTTC. Protein: CASSQDAGSYNEQFF.

This chain uses TRBV19 with TRBJ2-3, with a weak D call TRBD2 (6 bases). The CDR3 runs 17 residues. Germline CDR1 and CDR2: LNHDA and SQIVND (reference sequence). The germline V and J ends were trimmed by 8 bases and 4 bases, with 25 bases remaining between them. The CDR3 DNA is TGTGCCAGTTACACTCTCGTCTTGCGGGACGATGCAGATACGCAGTATTTT. The encoded protein is CASYTLVLRDDADTQYF. Variable domain in full (rest from reference TRBV19 and TRBJ2-3): DGGITQSPKYLFRKEGQNVTLSCEQNLNHDAMYWYRQDPGQGLRLIYYSQIVNDFQKGDIAEGYSVSREKKESFPLTVTSAQKNPTAFYLCASYTLVLRDDADTQYFGPGTRLTVL.

The chain recombines TRBV19 with TRBJ1-5; D unclear. Trimming took off 3 bases at V and 3 bases at J, with 18 bases between the two ends. Per germline, CDR1 LNHDA and CDR2 SQIVND (reference sequence). The CDR3 is made up of 17 amino acids. The CDR3 here is CASSMPAGGLDNQPQHF. The CDR3 coding sequence is TGTGCCAGTAGTATGCCCGCCGGTGGATTGGACAATCAGCCCCAGCATTTT.

V is TRBV7-6 and J is TRBJ2-7; no definite D call. The V and J ends lost 1 base and 7 bases respectively, with 5 bases between them. CDR3 length: 11 amino acids. Germline CDR1 is SGHVS and CDR2 is FNYEAQ. CDR3: CASSLDGEQYF. The CDR3 bases are TGTGCCAGCAGCTTAGACGGGGAGCAGTACTTC.

V and J are TRBV19 and TRBJ2-1; TRBD2 is a possible D gene (5 bases). This CDR3 spans 16 amino acids. From germline, CDR1 is LNHDA and CDR2 SQIVND (reference sequence). V lost 3 bases, J lost 4 bases, and 16 bases lay in between. CDR3 in DNA: TGTGCCAGTAGTATGTGGGAGCAGGCCTTTTACAATGAGCAGTTCTTC. Amino acids: CASSMWEQAFYNEQFF.

This clone was counted a single time. The chain has TRBV5-6 and TRBJ2-7; D may be TRBD2 (7 bases). The V and J ends lost 2 bases and 4 bases respectively, with 19 bases between them. The CDR3 has 16 residues. Germline CDR1 is SGHDT and CDR2 is YYEEEE. CDR3 nucleotide sequence: TGTGCCAGCAGCTTTACGTACGGGGGGCGCGGATACGAGCAGTACTTC. Translated: CASSFTYGGRGYEQYF.

The chain employs TRBV9 and TRBJ2-3; maybe TRBD2 (6 bases). The CDR3 is 16 residues long. V was pared by 2 bases and J by 0 bases, with 13 bases between. Looked up from germline, CDR1 is SGDLS and CDR2 is YYNGEE. CDR3 DNA: TGTGCCAGCAGCGTCCGTCGGGGGACTAGCACAGATACGCAGTATTTT. Translating gives CASSVRRGTSTDTQYF.

The chain joins TRBV27 to TRBJ2-6; D is unresolved. Trimming stripped 2 bases from V and 1 base from J, with 6 bases between. The CDR3 is 15 amino acids. Germline V lookup: CDR1 MNHEY, CDR2 SMNVEV (reference sequence). The CDR3 bases are TGTGCCAGCAGTTTAACAGTGTCTGGGGCCAACGTCCTGACTTTC. Protein: CASSLTVSGANVLTF.

The V and J genes are TRBV29-1 and TRBJ2-5; 7 bases are shared with TRBD1. The DNA end is a closer match to TRBJ2-7, so the J assignment may be wrong. Per the germline V gene, CDR1 is SQVTM and CDR2 is ANQGSEA. CDR3 length equals 12 residues. Here the CDR3 reads CSVDNRGNEQYF. CDR3 coding DNA: TGCAGCGTTGACAACAGGGGAAACGAGCAGTACTTC.

This chain uses TRBV4-1 with TRBJ1-5; D perhaps matches TRBD1 (5 bases). This CDR3 contains 15 residues. Trimming removed 4 bases from V and 0 bases from J, with 10 bases in between. The germline CDR1 and CDR2 sequences are MGHRA and YSYEKL. In nucleotides, the CDR3 is TGCGCCAGCAGCCCGATACAGGTTAGCAATCAGCCCCAGCATTTT. It is translated as CASSPIQVSNQPQHF.